These T cell receptor beta chains were read from a single sample in a study of T cell responses to AZD1222 COVID-19 vaccine. Data came from immunoSEQ multiplex PCR; TCRdb stores just in-frame clones and leaves some out. The table records 90,000 to 150,000 clones, 88% of them present only once. The sample in question was peripheral blood, obtained on day 0 of AZD1222 vaccination. The receptors here all came from an adult in good health. CDR3s include the opening cysteine and the closing phenylalanine or tryptophan. D genes are given only for firm matches. The size entry is marked missing in some rows and otherwise reads once, few, many or a size class.

V gene	CDR3 length	clone size	J gene	D gene	CDR3 protein	CDR3 DNA
TRBV29-1	12	NA	TRBJ2-7	NA	CSVDEGGGIREF	TGCAGCGTTGATGAGGGAGGGGGGATTCGGGAGTTC
TRBV5-6	13	NA	TRBJ1-1	NA	CASRDHMIAEAFF	TGTGCCAGCAGGGACCACATGATCGCTGAAGCTTTCTTT
TRBV6-1	14	NA	TRBJ1-5	NA	CASSEGKGHQPQHF	TGTGCCAGCAGTGAAGGAAAGGGCCATCAGCCCCAGCATTTT
TRBV3-1/TRBV3-2	15	few	TRBJ2-1	TRBD2	CASSPGLAVDGEQFF	TGTGCCAGCAGCCCGGGACTAGCGGTAGACGGAGAGCAGTTCTTC
TRBV6-5	15	few	TRBJ2-5	TRBD2	CASSYSYAGGETQYF	TGTGCCAGCAGTTACTCGTACGCGGGGGGTGAGACCCAGTACTTC
TRBV5-6	16	once	TRBJ2-1	TRBD2	CASQSLVGLANNEQFF	TGTGCCAGCCAAAGCTTGGTTGGACTAGCGAACAATGAGCAGTTCTTC
TRBV18	16	NA	TRBJ1-5	TRBD1	CASSQQGAISNQPQHF	TGTGCCAGCTCACAACAGGGGGCAATAAGCAATCAGCCCCAGCATTTT
TRBV19	15	NA	TRBJ1-3	NA	CASTKEGLSGNTIYF	TGTGCCAGTACCAAAGAAGGCCTTTCTGGAAACACCATATATTTT
TRBV19	15	NA	TRBJ1-3	NA	CASSIMTGAGNTIYF	TGTGCCAGTAGTATTATGACAGGAGCTGGAAACACCATATATTTT
TRBV12-3/TRBV12-4	13	NA	TRBJ2-2	NA	CASSLFRAGELFF	TGTGCCAGCAGTCTTTTTAGGGCCGGGGAGCTGTTTTTT
TRBV7-9	17	NA	TRBJ2-1	TRBD2	CASSLMGTVGLADEQFF	TGTGCCAGCAGCTTAATGGGGACCGTCGGGCTAGCGGATGAGCAGTTCTTC
TRBV2	14	NA	TRBJ2-5	NA	CASNAVLPQETQYF	TGTGCCAGCAACGCTGTCCTGCCCCAAGAGACCCAGTACTTC
TRBV28	16	NA	TRBJ2-3	NA	CASSLLGGAGTDTQYF	TGTGCCAGCAGTTTACTTGGGGGGGCAGGCACAGATACGCAGTATTTT
TRBV2	12	few	TRBJ1-1	TRBD1	CAIRGEGTEAFF	TGTGCCATCAGGGGGGAGGGCACTGAAGCTTTCTTT
TRBV27	15	NA	TRBJ2-5	TRBD1	CASSSGQGGQETQYF	TGTGCCAGCAGTTCCGGACAGGGGGGGCAAGAGACCCAGTACTTC
TRBV5-1	17	few	TRBJ1-1	NA	CASSRGMGGKGFLKAFF	TGCGCCAGCAGCCGGGGGATGGGGGGCAAGGGGTTTCTGAAGGCTTTCTTT
TRBV27	15	few	TRBJ2-5	NA	CASSLTSPPGETQYF	TGTGCCAGCAGTCTTACCTCGCCGCCGGGGGAGACCCAGTACTTC
TRBV6-5	13	NA	TRBJ1-5	NA	CASRLTAGQPQHF	TGTGCCAGCCGACTTACGGCCGGTCAGCCCCAGCATTTT
TRBV6-5	15	NA	TRBJ1-1	NA	CASSYFLDGNTEAFF	TGTGCCAGCAGTTATTTTCTGGACGGGAACACTGAAGCTTTCTTT
TRBV28	12	NA	TRBJ2-5	NA	CASSLGPKTQYF	TGTGCCAGCAGTTTAGGGCCGAAGACCCAGTACTTC
TRBV6-5	15	NA	TRBJ2-7	NA	CASSRDGYASYEQYF	TGTGCCAGCAGTCGGGACGGATATGCCTCCTACGAGCAGTACTTC
TRBV7-9	14	NA	TRBJ1-3	NA	CASSLSISGNTIYF	TGTGCCAGCAGCTTAAGCATCTCTGGAAACACCATATATTTT
TRBV21-1	14	once	TRBJ2-2	NA	CASSKRIQGGELFF	TGTGCCAGCAGCAAAAGAATACAGGGCGGGGAGCTGTTTTTT
TRBV15	14	once	TRBJ2-3	NA	CATRYRASTDTQYF	TGTGCCACCAGGTACAGGGCTAGCACAGATACGCAGTATTTT
TRBV4-1	16	NA	TRBJ1-4	NA	CASSREGLATNEKLFF	TGCGCCAGCAGCCGGGAAGGTCTTGCAACTAATGAAAAACTGTTTTTT
TRBV6-4	14	NA	TRBJ2-7	TRBD1	CASSPTGILYEQYF	TGTGCCAGCAGCCCGACAGGGATCCTCTACGAGCAGTACTTC
TRBV7-9	15	NA	TRBJ1-2	NA	CASSLDGRGSYGYTF	TGTGCCAGCAGCTTAGACGGCAGGGGAAGCTATGGCTACACCTTC
TRBV9	15	NA	TRBJ2-5	TRBD2	CASSTSGTTQETQYF	TGTGCCAGCAGCACTTCCGGGACTACCCAAGAGACCCAGTACTTC
TRBV6-2/TRBV6-3	12	NA	TRBJ1-1	NA	CASNPLGGQAFF	TGTGCCAGCAACCCACTGGGGGGCCAGGCTTTCTTT
TRBV7-2	15	NA	TRBJ2-1	TRBD2	CASRLGGGFGNEQFF	TGTGCCAGCAGATTGGGCGGGGGATTTGGGAATGAGCAGTTCTTC
TRBV10-3	14	NA	TRBJ2-7	TRBD1	CATMGTGMTYEQYF	TGTGCCACAATGGGGACAGGGATGACCTACGAGCAGTACTTC
TRBV13	13	NA	TRBJ2-3	NA	CASSFRQRDTQYF	TGTGCCAGCAGCTTCCGACAGCGTGATACGCAGTATTTT
TRBV11-2	11	NA	TRBJ2-1	TRBD1	CASSAEGARFF	TGTGCCAGCAGCGCTGAGGGGGCTCGGTTCTTC
TRBV2	17	NA	TRBJ2-3	TRBD2	CASSEGGTSGARDTQYF	TGTGCCAGCAGTGAAGGAGGGACTAGCGGGGCCCGAGATACGCAGTATTTT
TRBV12-5	15	NA	TRBJ2-5	NA	CASGLPGRADREKYF	TGTGCTAGTGGTTTGCCCGGGAGGGCGGACAGGGAAAAGTACTTC
TRBV7-8	15	NA	TRBJ1-1	TRBD1	CASSLIGTANTEAFF	TGTGCCAGCAGCTTAATCGGGACAGCTAACACTGAAGCTTTCTTT
TRBV9	17	NA	TRBJ1-6	NA	CASSTQRGEPYNSPLHF	TGTGCCAGCAGCACCCAACGCGGTGAACCCTATAATTCACCCCTCCACTTT
TRBV6-5	13	once	TRBJ1-4	NA	CASSRAESEKLFF	TGTGCCAGCAGTCGGGCGGAAAGCGAAAAACTGTTTTTT
TRBV15	15	few	TRBJ1-1	NA	CATNSRDTPGTEAFF	TGTGCCACCAATTCTCGGGACACCCCGGGGACTGAAGCTTTCTTT
TRBV9	13	NA	TRBJ1-1	NA	CASSVTGGTEAFF	TGTGCCAGCAGCGTCACTGGGGGGACTGAAGCTTTCTTT
TRBV7-9	14	NA	TRBJ1-6	NA	CASSLEQPNSPLHF	TGTGCCAGCAGCTTAGAACAGCCAAATTCACCCCTCCACTTT
TRBV11-3	13	NA	TRBJ1-1	NA	CASSIGGDTEAFF	TGTGCCAGCAGTATTGGAGGGGACACTGAAGCTTTCTTT
TRBV28	12	NA	TRBJ2-7	NA	CASRSDSDEQYF	TGTGCCAGCAGATCGGACTCCGACGAGCAGTACTTC
TRBV15	12	NA	TRBJ1-1	NA	CATSRGVTEAFF	TGTGCCACCAGCAGAGGGGTCACTGAAGCTTTCTTT